The entry below describes one TCR beta chain. Its antigen remains undetermined. Qualities for individual bases were not recorded, and no much larger clone is one base off. Taken from cysteine to phenylalanine, the CDR3 has 15 residues. Only the CDR3 part of the read is kept: 45 bases, read in frame from the first base. The V end loses 0 bases and the J end loses 0 bases, and a stretch of 9 bases separates them. The germline V gene sets CDR1 to LGHNA and CDR2 to YSLEER. The data derive from a study of T cell responses to AZD1222 COVID-19 vaccine (dated by TCRdb to the early 2020s). The study in broad terms: AZD1222 recipients given second doses at about 4 weeks or at about 12 weeks were pooled, since spike-specific TCR depth and breadth were not found to differ between the two schedules. TCR sequencing covered roughly 230 trial participants: around 210 given two doses of AZD1222 and 26 given two doses of MenACWY control vaccine. Enrollment into the trials was organized by age into subgroups of 18-55, 56-69 and 70-plus years, and those subgroups contained about 160, 30 and 59 TCR-sequenced participants, respectively.

The CDR3 regions of human TCRbeta chains were subjected to immunosequencing. Per the authors' processing: Repertoire TCRs were checked for matches against a reference library of SARS-CoV-2-specific TCRs that had been generated using the MIRA antigen-specificity platform. Breadth meant the fraction of unique TCRs that were SARS-CoV-2-associated, whereas depth meant the fraction of total T cells that were SARS-CoV-2-associated. Using the MIRA data, every spike-specific TCR was mapped to the spike region that the TCR reacted to and assigned to either a CD4 or a CD8 class. Log10-transformed breadth and depth values were compared by one-way ANOVA with Sidak's multiple comparisons tests. What TCRdb holds here is the immuneACCESS table cut down to in-frame rearrangements. Part of the clones is not present; checked against another copy, under half of the missing clones reflect an unresolved V gene, and the others are unexplained. Clonal size and the V and J genes are those of that table, whereas D and trimming came from the DNA. Within this sample are tens of thousands of clones, with approximately 90% of them counted one time only. Approximately 31% of the sample comes from the top ten.

The investigation overall reported the following: The 56-69-year group was small, and its depth increase did not reach significance, likely because of low power. Most participants were white British and females outnumbered males, and the authors suggested that clonal diversity may have been underestimated. No day 14 peak-response samples were available, so repertoires were characterized only after the peak T cell response. Spike-specific TCR breadth and depth rose significantly after two AZD1222 doses compared with day 0 and with MenACWY recipients. Conclusions about previously exposed vaccinees are limited because only five or six AZD1222 recipients were SARS-CoV-2 seropositive at baseline. CD4 TCRs associated with the vaccine covered the entire spike protein, and the dominant responses were in regions 160-218 and 743-854. Reportedly, close to half of the unique spike-specific TCRs recognized epitopes lying outside the regions that are mutated in the B.1.351 and B.1.1.7 variants.

Interpreted using the paper, the time point label stands for: baseline before first vaccination. Vaccinee samples came from UK trials COV001 and COV002, including a single-blind randomized controlled phase 2/3 trial of AZD1222 (ChAdOx1 nCoV-19) in healthy adults. Trial participant PBMC samples were collected at day 0 and day 28 after the second dose for TCRbeta chain sequencing. Sequencing was performed on peripheral blood, taken on day 0 of AZD1222 vaccination. The chain links TRBV4-3 with TRBJ2-7; the D gene is unclear. The receptor comes from an adult in good health. The sequenced DNA is TGCGCCAGCAGCCAAGAAACCGGGTCCTCCTACGAGCAGTACTTC. It is translated as CASSQETGSSYEQYF.